The T cell receptor beta chain described here comes from a study of blood T cell repertoires in COVID-19. The ends were cut back, 0 bases at V and 5 bases at J, with 10 bases in the middle. CDR1 and CDR2 from the germline V gene are SGHDN and FVKESK. The CDR3 spans 14 residues. Generated by immunoSEQ multiplex PCR, the TCRdb table keeps only in-frame clones and is missing some. The sample has more than 40,000 clones, around nine tenths seen once. The sequenced material came from peripheral blood. The TCR comes from a man aged 45-60 years with active COVID-19. The J gene is TRBJ1-2, the V gene TRBV14, with unresolved D. This CDR3 is CASSQDNEGYGYTF. As DNA, the CDR3 is TGTGCCAGCAGCCAAGATAATGAGGGATATGGCTACACCTTC.